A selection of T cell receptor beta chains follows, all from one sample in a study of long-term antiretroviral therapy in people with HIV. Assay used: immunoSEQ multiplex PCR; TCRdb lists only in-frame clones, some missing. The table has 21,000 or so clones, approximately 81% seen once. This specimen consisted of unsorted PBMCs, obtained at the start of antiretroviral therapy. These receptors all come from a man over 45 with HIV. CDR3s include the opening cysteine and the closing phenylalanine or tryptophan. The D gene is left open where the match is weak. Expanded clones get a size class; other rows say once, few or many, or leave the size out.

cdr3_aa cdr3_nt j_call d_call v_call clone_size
CASSATGDPTYNEQFF TGTGCCAGCAGTGCCACGGGGGATCCCACCTACAATGAGCAGTTCTTC TRBJ2-1 . TRBV6-1 .
CASSEHGRGTVVATNEKLFF TGTGCCAGCAGTGAACATGGAAGGGGGACGGTAGTTGCAACTAATGAAAAACTGTTTTTT TRBJ1-4 . TRBV2 .
CALTPAGHTDTQYF TGTGCCTTAACCCCAGCGGGACACACAGATACGCAGTATTTT TRBJ2-3 . TRBV7-9 .
CASTDPRGQYF TGTGCCAGCACCGATCCCAGGGGGCAGTACTTC TRBJ2-7 . TRBV6-6 .
CASSEMGSNYGYTF TGTGCCAGCAGTGAAATGGGCAGCAACTATGGCTACACCTTC TRBJ1-2 . TRBV6-1 once
CASSLANGGGNTIYF TGCGCCAGCAGCTTGGCCAACGGGGGTGGAAACACCATATATTTT TRBJ1-3 . TRBV5-1 .
CASSPISGGASDTQYF TGCGCCAGCAGCCCCATTAGCGGGGGGGCCTCAGATACGCAGTATTTT TRBJ2-3 TRBD2 TRBV5-1 once
CASSLDPGAHNIWAKNIQYF TGCGCCAGCAGCTTGGATCCGGGGGCGCATAATATCTGGGCCAAAAACATTCAGTACTTC TRBJ2-4 . TRBV5-1 .
CASSSRAGGNTIYF TGTGCCAGCAGCTCCAGAGCAGGGGGAAACACCATATATTTT TRBJ1-3 . TRBV9 .
CASSLGQSPTEAFF TGTGCCAGCAGCTTAGGACAGTCTCCAACTGAAGCTTTCTTT TRBJ1-1 . TRBV7-2 .
CASRRNGVNEQFF TGTGCCAGCAGACGCAACGGGGTGAATGAGCAGTTCTTC TRBJ2-1 . TRBV5-6 .
CASSYSDRGRYEQYF TGTGCCAGCAGTTACTCAGACAGGGGTCGGTACGAGCAGTACTTC TRBJ2-7 TRBD1 TRBV6-5 .
CAWGGQFNSPLHF TGTGCCTGGGGGGGACAGTTTAATTCACCCCTCCACTTT TRBJ1-6 TRBD1 TRBV30 once
CASSQSSRTGGDGYTF TGTGCCAGCAGCCAATCCTCGCGGACAGGGGGGGATGGCTACACCTTC TRBJ1-2 TRBD1 TRBV16 .
CASSPMREGAGELFF TGTGCCAGCAGTCCCATGCGGGAGGGGGCCGGGGAGCTGTTTTTT TRBJ2-2 TRBD2 TRBV7-2 .
CASSPQGFAEAFF TGCGCCAGCAGCCCCCAGGGATTCGCTGAAGCTTTCTTT TRBJ1-1 . TRBV4-3 .